A single sample is the source of the 3 T cell receptor beta chains below, sequenced in a study of cytomegalovirus exposure and HLA in healthy donors. Researchers ran the PCR with 60 Vbeta and 13 Jbeta primers. Method: immunoSEQ multiplex PCR; TCRdb's copy keeps in-frame clones and lacks some. The table shows 150,000 to 200,000 clones, with about three quarters occurring only once. Specimen: PBMCs. The receptors derive from a woman aged 55-70 years in good health and CMV-seropositive.

J is TRBJ1-1 and V is TRBV28; D is possibly TRBD1 (6 bases). V lost 4 bases and J 4 bases, leaving 13 bases between the germline ends. Germline loops: CDR1 MDHEN, CDR2 SYDVKM. CDR3 length: 14 amino acids. The CDR3 bases are TGTGCCAGCAGTTGGGGGGGGCAGGGCACTGAAGCTTTCTTT. This codes for CASSWGGQGTEAFF.

This chain joins TRBV4-1 and TRBJ1-1; 8 bases line up with TRBD1. Looked up from germline, CDR1 is MGHRA and CDR2 is YSYEKL. The V and J ends lost 0 bases and 4 bases, in that order; junction bases with no gene match: 13. This CDR3 region has 18 residues. CDR3 sequence reads: CASSQDREARGRVTEAFF. For the CDR3, the DNA is TGCGCCAGCAGCCAAGATCGGGAGGCCAGGGGGCGGGTCACTGAAGCTTTCTTT.

With respect to this clone: This specimen includes other DNA sequences encoding the same CDR3. This chain joins TRBV18 and TRBJ1-2; D is unclear. Trimming left V 4 bases short and J 8 bases short, with 11 bases between. The CDR3 sequence is 12 residues long. Per germline, CDR1 KGHSH and CDR2 LQKENI. The CDR3 bases are TGTGCCAGCTCACTACAAGGGAGAGGCTACACCTTC. It codes for CASSLQGRGYTF.